This TCR beta chain originates from a study of breast tumors, draining lymph nodes, adjacent tissues. Study outcomes and limitations: Compared with basal-like, luminal-like tumors shared significantly more repertoire with nontumor tissue. Tumors had less TCR diversity than lymph nodes, more than nontumor tissue.

Looked up from germline, CDR1 is SGHAT and CDR2 is FQNNGV. V shed 2 bases and J shed 0 bases, with 17 bases lying between them. This CDR3 comprises 18 residues. MiXCR, applied by TCRdb to the multiplex PCR reads, yields one record per CDR3 protein. The repertoire holds about 16,000 distinct CDR3 sequences, roughly 50% seen once, with over 25% in the top ten. This clonotype was seen repeatedly, ten times or more. Its antigen remains unidentified. The sample consisted of tumor-adjacent breast tissue. This TCR came from a female donor with breast cancer. Some clones in this sample may be carry-over from other donors' samples. This chain links TRBV11-2 with TRBJ1-3, with a weak D call TRBD1 (5 bases). The CDR3 here is CASSLMGPRLSSGNTIYF. The CDR3 DNA sequence: TGTGCCAGCAGCTTAATGGGGCCAAGGCTAAGCTCTGGAAACACCATATATTTT.